These 31 T cell receptor beta chains were sequenced from one sample in a study of T cell changes during pregnancy in multiple sclerosis. Method: immunoSEQ multiplex PCR; TCRdb's copy keeps in-frame clones and lacks some. The data hold under 50,000 clones, with 85% to 90% observed a single time. Sequenced material: peripheral blood, taken in the first trimester of pregnancy. The origin of the receptors is a female donor in good health, enrolled as a control in a pregnancy study.

The chain joins TRBV18 to TRBJ2-3; 9 positions match TRBD1. The CDR3 covers 17 residues. The J segment lost 3 bases and the V segment lost 3 bases, leaving 10 bases of the junction unmatched. Germline CDR1 is KGHSH and CDR2 is LQKENI. For the CDR3, the DNA is TGTGCCAGCTCACCTTCCCAGCCGGGACAGGGAACAGATACGCAGTATTTT. Its translation: CASSPSQPGQGTDTQYF.

The CDR3 loop reads CASSRQGRTEAFF. For the CDR3, the DNA is TGTGCCAGTAGCAGACAGGGGCGCACTGAAGCTTTCTTT. V is TRBV19 and J is TRBJ1-1, with 8 nucleotides matching TRBD1. With V trimmed by 6 bases and J by 4 bases, 4 bases remained unmatched. The CDR3 contains 13 residues. Germline V gene sequence: CDR1 LNHDA, CDR2 SQIVND (reference sequence).

The chain combines TRBV7-2 with TRBJ2-1; a weak D match, TRBD2 (5 bases). Germline V gene lookup returns CDR1 SGHTA and CDR2 FQGNSA. There are 16 residues in the CDR3. Trimming removed 1 base at V and 0 bases at J, with 10 bases between. The DNA of the CDR3 is TGTGCCAGCAGCTTAGGACAAGGGAGCTCCTACAATGAGCAGTTCTTC. Translating it yields CASSLGQGSSYNEQFF.

The chain recombines TRBV19 with TRBJ1-3, with D uncertain. Germline V gives CDR1 LNHDA, CDR2 SQIVND (reference sequence). The CDR3 totals 15 residues. Trimming left V 2 bases short and J 0 bases short, with 8 bases between. CDR3 DNA sequence: TGTGCCAGTAGTATAAGCCTGAGCTCTGGAAACACCATATATTTT. This codes for CASSISLSSGNTIYF.

This clone was seen a few times. The chain combines TRBV5-1 with TRBJ1-2, with D possibly TRBD1 on 6 matching bases. The CDR3 runs to 12 residues. Trimming took 0 bases from V and 6 from J, leaving 6 bases between them. Per the germline V gene, CDR1 is SGHRS and CDR2 is YFSETQ. The CDR3, as DNA: TGCGCCAGCAGCTTGGGACAGGATGGCTACACCTTC. This gives the protein CASSLGQDGYTF.

The rearrangement links TRBV15 to TRBJ1-6, with 7 nucleotides matching TRBD1. This CDR3 comprises 16 residues. The V gene end was trimmed by 3 bases and the J gene end by 10 bases; junction bases not matched to a gene: 12. Germline CDR1 LNHNV, CDR2 YYDKDF (reference sequence). CDR3: CATSSRNMAGGSPLHF. The DNA for the CDR3 is TGTGCCACCAGCAGTCGTAACATGGCAGGGGGGTCACCCCTCCACTTT.

As regards this clone: One end of the junction varies from germline; a read error may be responsible. The chain's CDR3 is CASSLDLLAGDNEQFF. In DNA form, the CDR3 reads TGTGCTAGCAGCTTAGACCTTTTAGCGGGGGACAATGAGCAGTTCTTC. This chain connects TRBV7-7 to TRBJ2-1, with 9 bases fitting TRBD2. CDR1 and CDR2 from the germline V gene are SSHAT and FNYEAQ (reference sequence). The CDR3 is 16 residues long.

This sequence joins TRBV19 and TRBJ2-2, with TRBD2 as a possible D gene (5 bases). The V end was cut by 5 bases, the J end by 6 bases, with 7 bases between. CDR1 and CDR2 from the germline V gene are LNHDA and SQIVND (reference sequence). This CDR3 spans 12 amino acids. The CDR3: CASSLASGELFF. The CDR3 DNA is TGTGCCAGTAGTCTAGCCTCCGGGGAGCTGTTTTTT.

V is TRBV4-1 and J is TRBJ1-5; 9 bases line up with TRBD1. J lost 7 bases, V lost 2 bases, and 9 bases had no gene match. The CDR3 has 16 amino acids. Germline V gives CDR1 MGHRA, CDR2 YSYEKL. CDR3 sequence (DNA): TGCGCCAGCAGCCAACCCACCGGGACAGGGAACCAGCCCCAGCATTTT. Translated, it gives CASSQPTGTGNQPQHF.

The V gene is TRBV9, the J gene TRBJ1-5; a weak D match, TRBD1 (6 bases). CDR3 length: 15 amino acids. Looked up from germline, CDR1 is SGDLS and CDR2 is YYNGEE. V lost 4 bases to trimming and J lost 0 bases, with 11 bases between them. Here the CDR3 DNA reads TGTGCCAGCAGCCTGACAGGAGATAGCAATCAGCCCCAGCATTTT. Translated, it gives CASSLTGDSNQPQHF. Together with reference TRBV9 and TRBJ1-5, the CDR3 gives the full variable domain: DSGVTQTPKHLITATGQRVTLRCSPRSGDLSVYWYQQSLDQGLQFLIQYYNGEERAKGNILERFSAQQFPDLHSELNLSSLELGDSALYFCASSLTGDSNQPQHFGDGTRLSIL.

This chain connects TRBV6-4 to TRBJ2-3, with D perhaps matching TRBD2 (6 bases). The CDR3 has 15 residues. Trimming removed 6 bases at V and 2 bases at J, with 15 bases between. Germline CDR1 MRHNA, CDR2 SNTAGT. The CDR3 region has the DNA TGTGCCAGCAGCTTGACCCGGGAGCCCACAGATACGCAGTATTTT. This encodes CASSLTREPTDTQYF.

The V and J genes are TRBV18 and TRBJ2-7, with TRBD2 identical over 7 bases. V shed 6 bases and J 5 bases; nucleotides not matched to a gene: 13. This CDR3 has 15 residues. Germline V lookup: CDR1 KGHSH, CDR2 LQKENI. The CDR3 loop reads CASSPRRREYNEQYF. The CDR3 DNA reads TGTGCCAGCTCCCCAAGGAGGCGGGAGTATAACGAGCAGTACTTC. Based on the CDR3 plus reference TRBV18 and TRBJ2-7, the full variable domain is NAGVMQNPRHLVRRRGQEARLRCSPMKGHSHVYWYRQLPEEGLKFMVYLQKENIIDESGMPKERFSAEFPKEGPSILRIQQVVRGDSAAYFCASSPRRREYNEQYFGPGTRLTVT.

CDR3: CASSPPLAGGSVEQFF. CDR3 in DNA: TGTGCCAGCAGCCCGCCGTTGGCGGGAGGGTCGGTTGAGCAGTTCTTC. The chain joins TRBV7-8 to TRBJ2-1; 9 positions agree with TRBD2. The CDR3 has 16 residues. V shed 5 bases, J shed 9 bases, and the junction held 14 bases outside the gene matches. Germline lookup yields CDR1 SGHVS and CDR2 FQNEAQ.

The V and J genes are TRBV2 and TRBJ2-6; D unresolved. V was pared by 6 bases and J by 0 bases, with 3 bases between. This CDR3 region has 13 residues. Germline lookup yields CDR1 SNHLY and CDR2 FYNNEI. CDR3 in DNA: TGTGCCAGCAGCATCTCTGGGGCCAACGTCCTGACTTTC. Protein sequence: CASSISGANVLTF.

The chain couples TRBV28 to TRBJ2-3; 11 positions agree with TRBD1. The CDR3 covers 14 residues. With V trimmed by 6 bases and J by 12 bases, 11 bases remained unmatched. Germline V lookup: CDR1 MDHEN, CDR2 SYDVKM. CDR3 in amino acids: CASRSAGQGATQYF. CDR3 DNA sequence: TGTGCCAGCAGATCCGCCGGACAGGGGGCTACCCAGTATTTT.

This chain connects TRBV4-2 to TRBJ2-7; D is possibly TRBD2 (5 bases). Looked up from germline, CDR1 is LGHNA and CDR2 is YNFKEQ. The CDR3 is 17 amino acids. V lost 0 bases and J lost 2, with 17 bases in between. CDR3 DNA sequence: TGTGCCAGCAGCCAAGATCTTGGCCAGCGGAGTCCCTACGAGCAGTACTTC. Amino acids: CASSQDLGQRSPYEQYF.

J is TRBJ2-1 and V is TRBV6-5, with 9 nucleotides matching TRBD1. V dropped 4 bases and J dropped 6; count of bases not matched to a gene: 7. There are 15 residues in the CDR3. Per germline, CDR1 MNHEY and CDR2 SVGAGI. The CDR3 region is CASSFSGQGVNEQFF. The CDR3 nucleotides are TGTGCCAGCAGTTTCTCGGGACAGGGAGTCAATGAGCAGTTCTTC.

This chain joins TRBV18 and TRBJ2-3; 10 nucleotides line up with TRBD2. Trimming took 0 bases from V and 2 from J; bases not matched to a gene: 5. This CDR3 comprises 17 residues. Germline CDR1 KGHSH, CDR2 LQKENI. The CDR3 nucleotides read TGTGCCAGCTCACCACCGGGACTAGCGCGCTCCACAGATACGCAGTATTTT. This sequence encodes CASSPPGLARSTDTQYF. Based on the CDR3 plus reference TRBV18 and TRBJ2-3, the full variable domain is NAGVMQNPRHLVRRRGQEARLRCSPMKGHSHVYWYRQLPEEGLKFMVYLQKENIIDESGMPKERFSAEFPKEGPSILRIQQVVRGDSAAYFCASSPPGLARSTDTQYFGPGTRLTVL.

The chain has TRBV10-1 and TRBJ2-7, with 8 positions matching TRBD1. Germline loops: CDR1 WNHNN, CDR2 SYGVQD (reference sequence). The CDR3 sequence is 18 residues long. J was trimmed by 3 bases and V by 6 bases; bases with no gene match: 19. CDR3 coding DNA: TGCGCCAGCAGCCCCAGTAGGAAGTGGACAGGGCCCTTCTACGAGCAGTACTTC. It codes for CASSPSRKWTGPFYEQYF.

About this clone itself: This CDR3 is also generated by other DNA sequences in the sample. The CDR3 bases are TGTGCCAGCAGCCAAGAGGCGGGAGGGCCAGATACGCAGTATTTT. Translating it yields CASSQEAGGPDTQYF. V gene TRBV4-2 combines with J gene TRBJ2-3, with TRBD2 matching 9 bases. Germline V gene lookup returns CDR1 LGHNA and CDR2 YNFKEQ. The CDR3 totals 15 residues. The ends lost 0 bases at V and 4 bases at J; junction bases unmatched: 2.

The V gene is TRBV6-1, the J gene TRBJ2-6, with unresolved D. Trimming pared 2 bases from V and 2 bases from J, leaving 4 bases between. There are 14 residues in the CDR3. The V gene's germline CDR1 is MNHNS and CDR2 SASEGT. DNA for the CDR3: TGTGCCAGCAGTGAATCAGCTGGGGCCAACGTCCTGACTTTC. This gives the protein CASSESAGANVLTF.

The gene calls are TRBV19 and TRBJ2-7; 8 bases are shared with TRBD2. The V gene's germline CDR1 is LNHDA and CDR2 SQIVND (reference sequence). The J segment lost 2 bases and the V segment lost 1 base, leaving 7 bases of the junction unmatched. The CDR3 totals 16 residues. In nucleotides, the CDR3 is TGTGCCAGTAGTATAGGAGGTCTGCGGGGGGCCTACGAGCAGTACTTC. Residues: CASSIGGLRGAYEQYF. The whole variable domain, remainder taken from reference TRBV19 and TRBJ2-7, is DGGITQSPKYLFRKEGQNVTLSCEQNLNHDAMYWYRQDPGQGLRLIYYSQIVNDFQKGDIAEGYSVSREKKESFPLTVTSAQKNPTAFYLCASSIGGLRGAYEQYFGPGTRLTVT.

This clone was recorded only once. The chain couples TRBV7-2 to TRBJ1-3; weak D call: TRBD1 (5 bases). Germline assignment: CDR1 SGHTA and CDR2 FQGNSA. The CDR3 sequence is 14 residues long. V was cut by 1 base and J by 4 bases, with 8 bases left in between. The CDR3 DNA sequence: TGTGCCAGCAGCTTAGGGGGCAAGGGAAACACCATATATTTT. Protein product: CASSLGGKGNTIYF.

The chain recombines TRBV29-1 with TRBJ2-1, with 7 nucleotides matching TRBD1. The CDR3 spans 15 residues. The germline V gene encodes CDR1 SQVTM and CDR2 ANQGSEA. The V segment lost 1 base and the J segment 3 bases; nucleotides outside the gene matches: 6. In DNA form, the CDR3 reads TGCAGCGTTGAAGGGTCCAGGGGGAACTACAATGAGCAGTTCTTC. Translated, it gives CSVEGSRGNYNEQFF.

The chain couples TRBV7-9 to TRBJ2-5, with TRBD1 identical over 8 bases. V dropped 3 bases and J dropped 2; count of bases not matched to a gene: 8. Germline V lookup: CDR1 SEHNR, CDR2 FQNEAQ (reference sequence). The CDR3 is 16 residues long. The CDR3 loop is CASSFTGGNGQETQYF. The CDR3 DNA sequence: TGTGCCAGCAGCTTTACAGGGGGGAATGGGCAAGAGACCCAGTACTTC.

V gene TRBV27 combines with J gene TRBJ2-3; the D is unclear. Germline V CDR1 and CDR2: MNHEY, SMNVEV (reference sequence). The V end was cut by 2 bases, the J end by 6 bases, with 12 bases between. CDR3 length: 14 residues. CDR3 loop: CASSLDSTPDTQYF. DNA of the CDR3: TGTGCCAGCAGTTTAGACTCCACTCCGGATACGCAGTATTTT.

In DNA form, the CDR3 reads TGTGCCAGCAGCTTACAGGGGGAGACTGAAGCTTTCTTT. Protein sequence: CASSLQGETEAFF. This chain joins TRBV7-6 and TRBJ1-1; the match to TRBD1 covers 7 bases. The trim removed 2 bases at V and 5 bases at J, leaving 2 bases unmatched. This CDR3 has 13 residues. Germline V gene lookup returns CDR1 SGHVS and CDR2 FNYEAQ.

The genes are TRBV5-1 and TRBJ2-5, with D perhaps TRBD1 (5 bases). The CDR3 contains 13 residues. Trimming took off 3 bases at V and 2 bases at J, with 8 bases between the two ends. Germline-derived CDR1 and CDR2 are SGHRS and YFSETQ. In DNA form, the CDR3 reads TGCGCCAGCAGCTCTACAGGTCAAGAGACCCAGTACTTC. Translation gives CASSSTGQETQYF.

J is TRBJ2-2 and V is TRBV18; possibly TRBD1 for D (6 bases). The length of the CDR3 is 15 residues. Trimming took 3 bases from V and 3 from J, leaving 11 bases between them. Germline values: CDR1 KGHSH, CDR2 LQKENI. CDR3 in amino acids: CASSPRTADTGELFF. In nucleotides, the CDR3 is TGTGCCAGCTCACCTCGGACAGCCGACACCGGGGAGCTGTTTTTT.

In this sample, this clone turned up once. The chain couples TRBV5-4 to TRBJ2-5, with 11 positions matching TRBD2. The CDR3 sequence is 16 residues long. V dropped 5 bases and J dropped 2; count of bases not matched to a gene: 8. Germline lookup yields CDR1 SGHNT and CDR2 YYREEE (reference sequence). The DNA for the CDR3 is TGTGCCAGCAGAGACGGGACTAGCGGACAACAAGAGACCCAGTACTTC. Residues: CASRDGTSGQQETQYF.

About this clone itself: Other DNA sequences in the sample encode the same CDR3. The genes are TRBV6-5 and TRBJ2-1, with unresolved D. This CDR3 spans 16 amino acids. V lost 0 bases to trimming and J lost 0 bases, with 9 bases between them. CDR1 is MNHEY, CDR2 SVGAGI, per germline. The CDR3 DNA sequence: TGTGCCAGCAGTTACTCGTCTCGGAGCTCCTACAATGAGCAGTTCTTC. Protein product: CASSYSSRSSYNEQFF.